The following is a T cell receptor beta chain sequence with its context. The sample comes from a study of blood T cell repertoires in COVID-19. Study-wide background: Samples of COVID-19 (acute and convalescent) were obtained from the United States, Italy and Spain. In each case, the material was cDNA or gDNA derived from T cells, B-cell-depleted T cells, or PBMCs.

Authors' data handling: Reference gene primer amplification gave estimated nucleated cell counts. Sequenced by immunoSEQ multiplex PCR; TCRdb stores in-frame clones only, minus some. V and J calls plus clone size are reproduced from that table; the DNA served to infer D and trimming. The sample lists 8,500 to 14,000 clones; about 87% were seen once. The CDR3 is 18 residues long. CDR1 is LGHNA and CDR2 is YNFKEQ in the germline V gene. The V gene lost 0 bases and the J gene lost 2 bases, with 14 bases spanning the gap. The chain carries TRBV4-2 and TRBJ2-6; a weak D match, TRBD1 (6 bases). Sequencing was carried out using peripheral blood. This TCR was recovered from a human donor in a cohort sampled during active COVID-19. In nucleotides, the CDR3 is TGTGCCAGCAGCCAAGAAGTAGTGGGGGCGGCTGGGGCCAACGTCCTGACTTTC. Translation: CASSQEVVGAAGANVLTF.